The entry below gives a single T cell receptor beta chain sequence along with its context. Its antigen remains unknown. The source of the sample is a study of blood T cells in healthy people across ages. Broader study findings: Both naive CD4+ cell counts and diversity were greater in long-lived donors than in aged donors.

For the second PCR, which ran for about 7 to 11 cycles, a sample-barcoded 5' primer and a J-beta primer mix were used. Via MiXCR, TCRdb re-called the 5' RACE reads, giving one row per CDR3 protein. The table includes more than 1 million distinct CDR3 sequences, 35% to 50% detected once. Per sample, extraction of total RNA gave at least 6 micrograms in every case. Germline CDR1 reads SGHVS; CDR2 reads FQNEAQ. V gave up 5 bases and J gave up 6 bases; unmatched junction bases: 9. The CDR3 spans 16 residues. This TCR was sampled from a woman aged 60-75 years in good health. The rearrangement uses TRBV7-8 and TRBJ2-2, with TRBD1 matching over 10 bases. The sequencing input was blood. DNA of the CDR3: TGTGCCAGCAGCGACCGGGACAGGGGAAATGCCGGGGAGCTGTTTTTT. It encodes CASSDRDRGNAGELFF.